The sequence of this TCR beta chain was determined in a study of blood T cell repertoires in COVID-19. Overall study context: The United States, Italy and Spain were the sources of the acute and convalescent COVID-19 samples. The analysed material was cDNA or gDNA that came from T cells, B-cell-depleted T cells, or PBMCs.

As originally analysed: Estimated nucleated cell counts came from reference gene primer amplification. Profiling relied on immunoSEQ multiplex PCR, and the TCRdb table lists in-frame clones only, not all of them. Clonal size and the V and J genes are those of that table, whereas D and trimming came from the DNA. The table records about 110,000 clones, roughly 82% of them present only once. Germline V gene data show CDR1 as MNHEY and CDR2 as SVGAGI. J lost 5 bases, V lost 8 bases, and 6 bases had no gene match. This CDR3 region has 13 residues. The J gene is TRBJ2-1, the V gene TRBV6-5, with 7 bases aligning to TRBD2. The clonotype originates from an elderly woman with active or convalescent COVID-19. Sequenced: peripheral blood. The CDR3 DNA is TGTGCCAGCCTGAGAAGCGGGAACAATGAGCAGTTCTTC. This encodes CASLRSGNNEQFF.